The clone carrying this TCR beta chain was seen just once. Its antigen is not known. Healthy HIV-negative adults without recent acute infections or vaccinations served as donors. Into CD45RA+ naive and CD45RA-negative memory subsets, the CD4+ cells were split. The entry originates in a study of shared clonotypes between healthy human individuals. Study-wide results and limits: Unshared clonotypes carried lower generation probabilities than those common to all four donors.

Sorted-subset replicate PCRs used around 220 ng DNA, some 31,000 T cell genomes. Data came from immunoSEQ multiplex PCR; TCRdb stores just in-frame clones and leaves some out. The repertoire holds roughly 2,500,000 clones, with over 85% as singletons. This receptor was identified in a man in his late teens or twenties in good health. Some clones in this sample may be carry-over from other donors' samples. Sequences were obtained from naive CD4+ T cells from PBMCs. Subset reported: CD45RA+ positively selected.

CDR3 bases: TGTGCCAGCAGTTCCCGGACTAGCGGGGGTTATGAGCAGTTCTTC. Translating gives CASSSRTSGGYEQFF. This chain joins TRBV27 and TRBJ2-1; 13 bases match TRBD2. Germline lookup yields CDR1 MNHEY and CDR2 SMNVEV (reference sequence). The V gene end was trimmed by 4 bases and the J gene end by 8 bases; junction bases not matched to a gene: 5. The CDR3 has 15 amino acids.